The 18 T cell receptor beta chains below all came from one sample that was sequenced in a study of T cells after yellow fever vaccination. TCRdb reprocessed the 5' RACE reads via MiXCR and lists one record per CDR3 protein. The sample consists of some 420,000 distinct CDR3 sequences, roughly a sixth of them appearing once. This material consisted of PBMCs, taken before the yellow fever booster vaccination. These receptor sequences come from a man aged 18-30 years who received the YFV17D yellow fever vaccine.

This clonotype has just a few counts. The V gene is TRBV6-5, the J gene TRBJ2-7, with D unclear. The V gene's germline CDR1 is MNHEY and CDR2 SVGAGI. The V end lost 9 bases, the J end lost 1 base, and 10 bases lay between the germline ends. The CDR3 extends over 12 amino acids. This chain's CDR3 is CASGGFSYEQYF. In nucleotides, the CDR3 is TGTGCCAGTGGCGGATTTTCCTACGAGCAGTACTTC.

The rearrangement links TRBV25-1 to TRBJ1-1; a weak D match, TRBD1 (5 bases). V gave up 10 bases and J gave up 6 bases, with 15 bases separating them. Germline loops: CDR1 MGHDK, CDR2 SYGVNS. The CDR3 consists of 12 residues. The CDR3 DNA reads TGTGCCACCAACGGCCCGGGGCCTGAAGCTTTCTTT. Translating gives CATNGPGPEAFF.

As for this clonotype: The conserved phenylalanine or tryptophan is not found at the CDR3 terminus, so this likely reflects a read error. Because the CDR3's place on the DNA is in doubt, the DNA is left out and the CDR3 is given as listed by TCRdb. The V and J genes are TRBV4-3 and TRBJ1-2; TRBD1 is the table's D call and was not checked against the DNA. The CDR3 is 14 residues long, counting both termini. The V gene's germline CDR1 is LGHNA and CDR2 YSLEER. CDR3 sequence reads: CASSQDPGTGRMEV.

The chain has TRBV15 and TRBJ2-7; the D gene is possibly TRBD2 (6 bases). This CDR3 is built from 18 residues. Germline V lookup: CDR1 LNHNV, CDR2 YYDKDF (reference sequence). With 0 bases removed from V and 2 bases from J, the gap between germline ends came to 20 bases. CDR3 in DNA: TGTGCCACCAGCAGAGATCGCCGGGGGAACGAACCTCCCTACGAGCAGTACTTC. Amino acid sequence: CATSRDRRGNEPPYEQYF.

This chain connects TRBV6-1 to TRBJ2-7, with no clear D. V lost 2 bases and J 1 base, leaving 12 bases between the germline ends. The CDR3 loop spans 15 amino acids. CDR1 is MNHNS and CDR2 is SASEGT in the germline V gene. CDR3 bases: TGTGCCAGCAGTGAAACCCCCCGAGTTTCCTACGAGCAGTACGTC. Residues: CASSETPRVSYEQYV.

This chain joins TRBV4-1 and TRBJ2-3, with D possibly TRBD1 on 6 matching bases. The CDR3 length is 17 residues. Germline V gene lookup returns CDR1 MGHRA and CDR2 YSYEKL. V lost 2 bases, J lost 2 bases, and 17 bases lay in between. As DNA, the CDR3 is TGCGCCAGCAGCCAATTAATCACCAGGGGATTCACAGATACGCAGTATTTT. This gives the protein CASSQLITRGFTDTQYF.

This sequence joins TRBV4-2 and TRBJ2-7; 10 nucleotides agree with TRBD1. Germline trimming cut 0 bases from V and 7 bases from J; bases unmatched to any gene: 6. Germline V gene sequence: CDR1 LGHNA, CDR2 YNFKEQ. The CDR3 length is 15 residues. The CDR3 DNA reads TGTGCCAGCAGCCAAGAGTGGGACAGGGGAAAAGAGCAGTACTTC. This codes for CASSQEWDRGKEQYF.

V and J are TRBV7-6 and TRBJ2-3, with D tentatively TRBD1 or TRBD2 (5 bases each). Trimming shortened V by 6 bases and J by 6 bases, and 19 bases separated the two germline ends. CDR1 is SGHVS and CDR2 is FNYEAQ in the germline V gene. There are 15 residues in the CDR3. The CDR3 bases are TGTGCCAGCAGGGCCCTCCCGGGACCCACTGATACGCAGTATTTT. This translates into CASRALPGPTDTQYF.

V gene TRBV10-2 combines with J gene TRBJ1-5; D perhaps matches TRBD1 (5 bases). From germline, CDR1 is WSHSY and CDR2 SAAADI. The CDR3 covers 15 residues. The V end was cut by 1 base, the J end by 4 bases, with 11 bases between. This CDR3 reads CASSELGASNQPQHF. The DNA of the CDR3 is TGCGCCAGCAGTGAGTTAGGGGCCTCAAATCAGCCCCAGCATTTT.

This clonotype was picked up a small number of times. This chain links TRBV11-2 with TRBJ2-7; 7 bases map to TRBD2. Germline lookup yields CDR1 SGHAT and CDR2 FQNNGV. CDR3 size: 14 residues. V was clipped by 1 base and J by 3 bases; unmatched bases: 3. The CDR3 nucleotides are TGTGCCAGCAGCTTAGCGGGAGGACTCTACGAGCAGTACGTC. Translating it yields CASSLAGGLYEQYV.

The table lists this clonotype with many counts. V gene TRBV15 combines with J gene TRBJ2-3, with 7 bases matching TRBD2. The germline V gene encodes CDR1 LNHNV and CDR2 YYDKDF (reference sequence). Losses at the gene ends were 0 bases for V and 1 base for J; bases not matched to a gene: 13. This CDR3 has 19 residues. The DNA of the CDR3 is TGTGCCACCAGCAGAGAGTTCGGGTTACAAGCGGGACGCACAGATACGCAGTATTTT. Protein product: CATSREFGLQAGRTDTQYF.

This clonotype was observed many times. The CDR3 DNA reads TGTGCCATCAGTGACGTTAAGGCCTACGAGCAGTACTTC. Its protein is CAISDVKAYEQYF. The gene calls are TRBV10-3 and TRBJ2-7; no definite D call. The germline V gene has CDR1 ENHRY and CDR2 SYGVKD. The CDR3 contains 13 residues. Trimming shortened V by 3 bases and J by 2 bases, and 8 bases separated the two germline ends.

This clonotype was counted only a few times. The chain employs TRBV29-1 and TRBJ2-7; either TRBD1 or TRBD2 may fit D (5 bases each). Trimming shortened V by 4 bases and J by 2 bases, and 12 bases separated the two germline ends. This CDR3 contains 13 residues. CDR1 is SQVTM and CDR2 is ANQGSEA in the germline V gene. CDR3 coding DNA: TGCAGCGTTGGTCAGGGAGCGGCCTACGAGCAGTACTTC. Encoded protein: CSVGQGAAYEQYF.

The chain couples TRBV7-9 to TRBJ2-4; 8 bases are a match to TRBD1. The V segment lost 4 bases and the J segment 0 bases; nucleotides outside the gene matches: 5. Germline values: CDR1 SEHNR, CDR2 FQNEAQ (reference sequence). The CDR3 extends over 16 amino acids. CDR3 loop: CASSSDRALAKNIQYF. The DNA for the CDR3 is TGTGCCAGCAGCTCGGACAGGGCCCTAGCCAAAAACATTCAGTACTTC.

The chain has TRBV19 and TRBJ2-5, with 9 bases lining up with TRBD2. Germline loops: CDR1 LNHDA, CDR2 SQIVND (reference sequence). Trimming at V came to 7 bases and at J to 2 bases, leaving 8 bases not matched to a gene. This CDR3 contains 15 residues. The CDR3 here is CASNWAGGQQETQYF. DNA for the CDR3: TGTGCCAGTAACTGGGCGGGAGGGCAACAAGAGACCCAGTACTTC. The full variable domain, with the rest looked up from reference TRBV19 and TRBJ2-5, is DGGITQSPKYLFRKEGQNVTLSCEQNLNHDAMYWYRQDPGQGLRLIYYSQIVNDFQKGDIAEGYSVSREKKESFPLTVTSAQKNPTAFYLCASNWAGGQQETQYFGPGTRLLVL.

The chain has TRBV7-2 and TRBJ1-5; 7 bases match TRBD1. The CDR3 totals 15 residues. CDR1 and CDR2 (germline): SGHTA, FQGNSA. Trimming took 5 bases from V and 0 from J; bases not matched to a gene: 4. This CDR3 is CASSGTVYSNQPQHF. The DNA for the CDR3 is TGTGCCAGCAGCGGGACAGTTTATAGCAATCAGCCCCAGCATTTT. The full variable domain, in which reference TRBV7-2 and TRBJ1-5 provide the parts outside the CDR3, is GAGVSQSPSNKVTEKGKDVELRCDPISGHTALYWYRQSLGQGLEFLIYFQGNSAPDKSGLPSDRFSAERTGGSVSTLTIQRTQQEDSAVYLCASSGTVYSNQPQHFGDGTRLSIL.

This clonotype has a count of ten or more. The CDR3 protein is CASSGEKLFF. The CDR3 DNA sequence: TGTGCCAGCAGCGGTGAAAAACTGTTTTTT. The chain employs TRBV7-9 and TRBJ1-4; no definite D call. Per the germline V gene, CDR1 is SEHNR and CDR2 is FQNEAQ (reference sequence). V was trimmed by 5 bases and J by 7 bases, leaving 2 bases between them. The CDR3 is 10 residues long.

J is TRBJ2-7 and V is TRBV4-3; 11 bases map to TRBD2. CDR1 and CDR2 (germline): LGHNA, YSLEER. Trimming at V came to 0 bases and at J to 6 bases, leaving 10 bases not matched to a gene. The CDR3 is 17 residues long. This chain's CDR3 is CASSQDRASGGRTEQYF. The CDR3 region has the DNA TGCGCCAGCAGCCAAGACCGGGCTAGCGGGGGGCGGACCGAGCAGTACTTC.